This TCR beta chain was recorded in a study of beta chain features in type 1 diabetes. Study-wide background: The patients were much like the healthy donors in age, gender and cell yields.

This clone was detected only a few times. The antigen remains unidentified. The study's findings and limits: The study found that naive, central memory and Treg TCRB repertoires appeared more similar in patients than in healthy donors. Shortening of TCRB CDR3s, moderate but significant, appeared in all four CD4+ subsets of Type 1 diabetes patients. The VDJ junctions of type 1 diabetes patients carried fewer insertions and more deletions.

The CDR3 length is 15 residues. Germline V gene sequence: CDR1 LNHDA, CDR2 SQIVND (reference sequence). Trimming cost V 7 bases and J 2 bases; bases outside gene matches: 5. The isolated RNA, all of it, was reverse transcribed, so expressed TCRB transcripts were what got sequenced. Method: immunoSEQ multiplex PCR; TCRdb's copy keeps in-frame clones and lacks some. The sample carries a few hundred thousand clones, roughly 16% recorded once. The TCR originated in a woman aged 18-29 years in good health. V usage is TRBV19 and J usage is TRBJ2-5; 12 nucleotides agree with TRBD2. The source material was naive CD4+ T cells from blood. The CDR3 reads CASTPGLAGQETQYF. The DNA of the CDR3 is TGTGCCAGTACCCCAGGACTAGCGGGACAAGAGACCCAGTACTTC. The full variable domain, its missing parts supplied by reference TRBV19 and TRBJ2-5, is DGGITQSPKYLFRKEGQNVTLSCEQNLNHDAMYWYRQDPGQGLRLIYYSQIVNDFQKGDIAEGYSVSREKKESFPLTVTSAQKNPTAFYLCASTPGLAGQETQYFGPGTRLLVL.